This TCR beta chain stems from a study of T cell responses to AZD1222 COVID-19 vaccine. In regard to this clone: Its antigen is currently unknown.

Second-dose intervals near 4 or 12 weeks were combined. Findings of the study overall: Baseline seropositives among AZD1222 recipients totaled only six or seven. Nearly half of unique spike-specific TCRs reportedly avoided B.1.351 and B.1.1.7 mutated regions.

Produced via immunoSEQ multiplex PCR; TCRdb's table is partial and in-frame only. Among about 94,000 clones listed, about 85% were seen once. CDR1 and CDR2 from the germline V gene are MDHEN and SYDVKM. The CDR3 length is 16 residues. With 5 bases clipped from V and 0 bases from J, the junction kept 6 bases outside the gene matches. This TCR came from an adult who received the AZD1222 COVID-19 vaccine. This chain joins TRBV28 and TRBJ1-5; 8 bases match TRBD1. The material was peripheral blood, obtained 28 days after the second AZD1222 dose. CDR3 bases: TGTGCCAGCAGTGGAGGGACAGGCTATAGCAATCAGCCCCAGCATTTT. Protein sequence: CASSGGTGYSNQPQHF.